This T cell receptor (beta chain) was profiled in a study of cytotoxic CD8 clonotypes in ibrutinib-treated CLL. Libraries were prepared by immunoSEQ multiplex PCR; TCRdb keeps only in-frame clonotypes and omits some of them. This sample has about 250,000 clones, with 70% found just once. With regard to this clone: Its antigen remains unknown.

The germline V gene has CDR1 SGHKS and CDR2 YYEKEE (reference sequence). The V end lost 4 bases, the J end lost 8 bases, and 19 bases lay between the germline ends. The CDR3 spans 15 residues. Findings of the study overall: Having risen at ibrutinib response, clonality had fallen back toward baseline by progression.

V usage is TRBV5-5 and J usage is TRBJ2-1; D uncertain. The sample was PBMCs, taken after 24 months of ibrutinib treatment. The source of this sequence is a human donor with chronic lymphocytic leukemia. CDR3 amino acids: CASSLRAGFGDEQFF. In nucleotides, the CDR3 is TGTGCCAGCAGCCTGCGAGCTGGGTTTGGGGATGAGCAGTTCTTC. Drawing the rest from reference TRBV5-5 and TRBJ2-1, the complete variable domain is DAGVTQSPTHLIKTRGQQVTLRCSPISGHKSVSWYQQVLGQGPQFIFQYYEKEERGRGNFPDRFSARQFPNYSSELNVNALLLGDSALYLCASSLRAGFGDEQFFGPGTRLTVL.